Below are 10 T cell receptor beta chains sequenced from a single sample in a study of T cell responses to AZD1222 COVID-19 vaccine. Using immunoSEQ multiplex PCR, the repertoire was profiled, and TCRdb retains in-frame clones only, with some absent. The sample lists 75,000 to 90,000 clones; approximately 78% were seen once. The source was peripheral blood, collected on day 0 of AZD1222 vaccination. The receptors derive from an adult in good health.

The chain couples TRBV3-1 (or the pseudogene TRBV3-2) to TRBJ2-3; TRBD1 matches at 9 bases. CDR3 length: 14 residues. V shed 8 bases, J shed 5 bases, and the junction held 8 bases outside the gene matches. Per the germline V gene, CDR1 is LGHDT and CDR2 is YNNKEL (reference sequence). CDR3 protein: CASAKGTGLDTQYF. CDR3 in DNA: TGTGCCAGCGCCAAAGGGACAGGGCTAGATACGCAGTATTTT.

The chain couples TRBV19 to TRBJ2-1, with D maybe TRBD1 (6 bases). The CDR3 spans 13 residues. V lost 6 bases, J lost 8 bases, and 14 bases lay in between. Germline values: CDR1 LNHDA, CDR2 SQIVND (reference sequence). The CDR3 DNA is TGTGCCAGTAGCTTACAGGGTTGGGATGAGCAGTTCTTC. Amino acid sequence: CASSLQGWDEQFF.

This chain links TRBV10-2 with TRBJ1-4, with 7 bases matching TRBD1. CDR1 WSHSY and CDR2 SAAADI come from the germline V gene. J gave up 4 bases and V 7 bases, and 3 bases lay outside the gene matches. The CDR3 is 13 residues long. The CDR3 DNA reads as TGCGCCAGCACGGGACAGTTTAATGAAAAACTGTTTTTT. This sequence encodes CASTGQFNEKLFF.

The chain couples TRBV6-5 to TRBJ1-3, with TRBD1 matching over 9 bases. The V and J ends lost 4 bases and 3 bases, in that order; junction bases with no gene match: 4. The CDR3 covers 15 residues. The germline gives CDR1 MNHEY, CDR2 SVGAGI. In nucleotides, the CDR3 is TGTGCCAGCAGTTCCGGGACAGGGAATGGAAACACCATATATTTT. Translation: CASSSGTGNGNTIYF.

The genes are TRBV7-2 and TRBJ1-3; the D is unclear. Germline V gives CDR1 SGHTA, CDR2 FQGNSA. The CDR3 loop spans 15 amino acids. Between the trimmed V and J ends, which lost 4 bases and 0 bases, there was a span of 10 bases. In DNA form, the CDR3 reads TGTGCCAGCAGCTCCTACGTGGCCTCTGGAAACACCATATATTTT. Its translation: CASSSYVASGNTIYF.

The chain joins TRBV13 to TRBJ2-5, with 11 positions matching TRBD2. Germline loops: CDR1 PRHDT, CDR2 FYEKMQ (reference sequence). J lost 4 bases, V lost 5 bases, and 3 bases had no gene match. The CDR3 extends over 14 amino acids. The CDR3 reads CASSQTSGGETQYF. DNA of the CDR3: TGTGCCAGCAGCCAAACTAGCGGGGGAGAGACCCAGTACTTC. The whole variable domain, filled in from reference TRBV13 and TRBJ2-5, reads AAGVIQSPRHLIKEKRETATLKCYPIPRHDTVYWYQQGPGQDPQFLISFYEKMQSDKGSIPDRFSAQQFSDYHSELNMSSLELGDSALYFCASSQTSGGETQYFGPGTRLLVL.

This clone was detected only a few times. The chain recombines TRBV5-4 with TRBJ2-7, with D maybe TRBD1 (5 bases). The CDR3 runs 14 residues. Germline CDR1 is SGHNT and CDR2 is YYREEE (reference sequence). Trimming removed 4 bases at V and 6 bases at J, with 17 bases between. The CDR3 coding sequence is TGTGCCAGCAGCCAGGATAGGGGTATAGGCGAGCAGTACTTC. Translating it yields CASSQDRGIGEQYF.

The chain employs TRBV10-2 and TRBJ1-5; D gene unclear. The germline V gene encodes CDR1 WSHSY and CDR2 SAAADI. V was pared by 6 bases and J by 6 bases, with 12 bases between. The CDR3 spans 13 residues. CDR3 coding DNA: TGCGCCAGCAGCCCCGGGGTATTTCAGCCCCAGCATTTT. It is translated as CASSPGVFQPQHF.

The chain has TRBV5-1 and TRBJ2-3; possibly TRBD2 for D (5 bases). The V and J ends lost 3 bases and 5 bases respectively, with 10 bases between them. This CDR3 spans 13 amino acids. CDR1 is SGHRS and CDR2 is YFSETQ in the germline V gene. CDR3 bases: TGCGCCAGCAGCTCGTTCGGGGAAGATACGCAGTATTTT. It translates to CASSSFGEDTQYF.

The V gene is TRBV6-5, the J gene TRBJ2-1; the D gene is possibly TRBD1 (5 bases). V lost 6 bases and J lost 9, with 9 bases in between. Germline values: CDR1 MNHEY, CDR2 SVGAGI. CDR3 length: 11 residues. The CDR3 spells CASRPRGEQFF. The CDR3 nucleotides are TGTGCCAGCAGACCTAGGGGTGAGCAGTTCTTC.